A selection of T cell receptor beta chains follows, all from one sample in a study of shared clonotypes between healthy human individuals. Sequenced by immunoSEQ multiplex PCR; TCRdb stores in-frame clones only, minus some. The data contain nearly 750,000 clones, about two thirds of them singletons. Sequenced: memory CD4+ T cells sorted from blood. Every receptor here comes from a woman aged 25-40 years in good health. Each CDR3 is given with its conserved first and last residue. D genes are given only for firm matches. Not all rows give a size; the values are once, few, many and, for expanded clones, a class.

clone size	J gene	V gene	D gene	CDR3 protein	CDR3 DNA
medium-sized	TRBJ1-4	TRBV15	TRBD1	CATSRGGQGREKLFF	TGTGCCACCAGCAGGGGAGGACAGGGAAGGGAAAAACTGTTTTTT
NA	TRBJ2-4	TRBV27	TRBD1	CASGPTGGSFSIQYF	TGTGCCAGCGGGCCTACAGGGGGCTCTTTTAGCATTCAGTACTTC
NA	TRBJ2-5	TRBV27	NA	CASSLVSQETQYF	TGTGCCAGCAGTTTAGTCTCCCAAGAGACCCAGTACTTC
few	TRBJ2-1	TRBV5-1	TRBD1	CASSPDRVAYNEQFF	TGCGCCAGCAGCCCGGACAGGGTCGCCTACAATGAGCAGTTCTTC
NA	TRBJ2-1	TRBV2	NA	CASRTKFFGAKHNEQFF	TGTGCCAGCAGAACCAAGTTTTTTGGGGCTAAACACAATGAGCAGTTCTTC
NA	TRBJ2-5	TRBV30	NA	CALLGGGPTQYF	TGTGCCTTATTAGGTGGCGGTCCGACCCAGTACTTC
once	TRBJ1-1	TRBV11-2	NA	CASRRTVKNMNTEAFF	TGTGCCAGCAGACGGACAGTCAAAAACATGAACACTGAAGCTTTCTTT
NA	TRBJ1-1	TRBV19	NA	CASSIVPIENTEAFF	TGTGCCAGTAGTATAGTCCCGATAGAGAACACTGAAGCTTTCTTT
NA	TRBJ2-1	TRBV5-1	TRBD1	CASSPGTGNLEQFF	TGCGCCAGCAGCCCCGGGACAGGCAATCTTGAGCAGTTCTTC
NA	TRBJ1-1	TRBV19	TRBD1	CASSIIRTGGTGEAFF	TGTGCCAGTAGTATCATAAGGACAGGGGGTACGGGTGAAGCTTTCTTT
NA	TRBJ2-1	TRBV2	TRBD2	CASKDGRGSYNEQFF	TGTGCCAGCAAGGACGGGAGGGGCTCCTACAATGAGCAGTTCTTC
NA	TRBJ1-4	TRBV6-1	TRBD1	CASSDPGTGNEKLFF	TGTGCCAGCAGTGATCCCGGGACAGGGAATGAAAAACTGTTTTTT
NA	TRBJ1-2	TRBV5-4	NA	CASSVGRQSLYGYTF	TGTGCCAGCAGCGTGGGTCGGCAGTCCCTCTATGGCTACACCTTC
NA	TRBJ2-1	TRBV28	NA	CASSFPRSSEFF	TGTGCCAGCAGCTTCCCGAGGTCGTCGGAGTTCTTC
once	TRBJ1-1	TRBV7-9	NA	CASSVGGTEAFF	TGTGCCAGCAGCGTAGGGGGCACTGAAGCTTTCTTT
NA	TRBJ2-3	TRBV7-2	TRBD2	CASSMTSGSGTDTQYF	TGTGCCAGCAGCATGACTAGCGGGAGTGGCACAGATACGCAGTATTTT
NA	TRBJ1-1	TRBV6-1	NA	CASSHTGTKNTEAFF	TGTGCCAGCAGTCATACAGGGACGAAGAACACTGAAGCTTTCTTT
NA	TRBJ2-1	TRBV10-3	TRBD2	CAISEETSGEYNEQFF	TGTGCCATCAGCGAAGAAACTAGCGGGGAATACAATGAGCAGTTCTTC
NA	TRBJ1-5	TRBV10-3	NA	CATTEVSDQPQHF	TGTGCCACCACGGAAGTTTCGGATCAGCCCCAGCATTTT
NA	TRBJ1-1	TRBV6-5	NA	CASSYPELTEAFF	TGTGCCAGCAGTTACCCAGAATTGACTGAAGCTTTCTTT
once	TRBJ1-2	TRBV11-2	NA	CATASDFYGYTF	TGTGCAACAGCATCAGACTTCTATGGCTACACCTTC
NA	TRBJ2-1	TRBV27	NA	CASSPQGLRQFF	TGTGCCAGCAGTCCCCAGGGTTTGAGGCAGTTCTTC
NA	TRBJ2-1	TRBV11-2	NA	CASSFRLDNEQFF	TGTGCCAGCAGCTTCAGGTTGGACAATGAGCAGTTCTTC
NA	TRBJ1-3	TRBV5-1	NA	CASSLPRTDGNTIYF	TGCGCCAGCAGCCTTCCGAGGACAGACGGAAACACCATATATTTT
NA	TRBJ2-5	TRBV7-9	NA	CASRSDLETQYF	TGTGCCAGCAGGTCGGATTTAGAGACCCAGTACTTC
NA	TRBJ2-7	TRBV7-9	NA	CASSSRDWSYEQYF	TGTGCCAGCAGCTCGCGGGACTGGTCCTACGAGCAGTACTTC
NA	TRBJ2-1	TRBV15	TRBD2	CATSRTSVPYNEQFF	TGTGCCACCAGCCGAACTAGCGTGCCATACAATGAGCAGTTCTTC
NA	TRBJ2-2	TRBV2	NA	CASKRTENTGELFF	TGTGCCAGCAAAAGGACGGAGAACACCGGGGAGCTGTTTTTT
NA	TRBJ2-1	TRBV5-1	TRBD2	CASSLSLAGYNEQFF	TGCGCCAGCAGCTTGAGTCTAGCGGGGTACAATGAGCAGTTCTTC
NA	TRBJ2-2	TRBV28	NA	CASKPGRANTGELFF	TGTGCCAGCAAACCCGGCAGAGCGAACACCGGGGAGCTGTTTTTT
NA	TRBJ1-1	TRBV5-1	NA	CASSSTGNTEAFF	TGCGCCAGCAGCTCTACAGGGAACACTGAAGCTTTCTTT
few	TRBJ1-1	TRBV30	NA	CAWSFELRNTEAFF	TGTGCCTGGAGTTTTGAGCTAAGGAACACTGAAGCTTTCTTT
NA	TRBJ2-7	TRBV12-5	NA	CASGLVMFSYEQYF	TGTGCTAGTGGTTTGGTAATGTTCTCCTACGAGCAGTACTTC
NA	TRBJ2-5	TRBV5-6	TRBD2	CASSLTSGSYQETQYF	TGTGCCAGCAGCCTGACTAGCGGTTCATACCAAGAGACCCAGTACTTC
NA	TRBJ2-2	TRBV7-8	NA	CASSSSWNTGELFF	TGTGCCAGCAGCTCCTCCTGGAACACCGGGGAGCTGTTTTTT
NA	TRBJ2-2	TRBV2	NA	CASRAFLGAGTGELFF	TGTGCCAGCAGAGCCTTTTTGGGGGCGGGCACCGGGGAGCTGTTTTTT
NA	TRBJ2-7	TRBV21-1	NA	CASSKATSGVSYEQYF	TGTGCCAGCAGCAAAGCGACTAGCGGGGTTTCCTACGAGCAGTACTTC
few	TRBJ2-1	TRBV7-8	TRBD2	CASSLARTSGGHEQFF	TGTGCCAGCAGCTTAGCCCGGACTAGCGGAGGCCATGAGCAGTTCTTC
NA	TRBJ2-7	TRBV10-3	TRBD1	CAISDRGAYEQYF	TGTGCCATCAGCGACAGGGGGGCCTACGAGCAGTACTTC
NA	TRBJ2-1	TRBV28	TRBD2	CASSLLRISGRGNEQFF	TGTGCCAGCAGTCTCTTGCGAATTAGCGGGAGAGGGAATGAGCAGTTCTTC
NA	TRBJ2-3	TRBV19	TRBD2	CASSQALAGTTDTQYF	TGTGCCAGTAGTCAAGCACTAGCGGGGACCACAGATACGCAGTATTTT
NA	TRBJ2-2	TRBV11-3	TRBD2	CASSLSLLGTSGLDTGELFF	TGTGCCAGCAGCTTAAGCCTTCTCGGGACTAGCGGGTTGGACACCGGGGAGCTGTTTTTT
once	TRBJ2-1	TRBV5-1	TRBD2	CASSLAWSSGNEQFF	TGCGCCAGCAGCTTGGCCTGGTCTAGCGGCAATGAGCAGTTCTTC
NA	TRBJ1-5	TRBV2	NA	CASQGQLGQPQHF	TGTGCCAGCCAAGGACAGTTGGGTCAGCCCCAGCATTTT
NA	TRBJ2-5	TRBV15	NA	CATSRTGGRSQETQYF	TGTGCCACCAGCAGAACCGGGGGGCGAAGCCAAGAGACCCAGTACTTC
NA	TRBJ2-5	TRBV5-1	NA	CASSLGQETQYF	TGCGCCAGCAGCTTGGGTCAAGAGACCCAGTACTTC
NA	TRBJ1-1	TRBV19	NA	CASSIEATVNTEAFF	TGTGCCAGTAGTATAGAGGCGACGGTGAACACTGAAGCTTTCTTT
NA	TRBJ2-5	TRBV18	NA	CASSPWSTRETQYF	TGTGCCAGCTCACCCTGGTCAACCAGAGAGACCCAGTACTTC